A single sample gave rise to the 26 T cell receptor beta chains below, sequenced in a study of blood T cell repertoires in COVID-19. The method was immunoSEQ multiplex PCR; TCRdb's version includes in-frame clones alone and lacks a portion of them. The sample includes some 110,000 clones, over 70% seen only once; the top ten take 0.7% to 0.85%. The source material was peripheral blood. The receptors shown here come from a woman aged 70-85 years with acute or convalescent COVID-19.

V usage is TRBV28 and J usage is TRBJ2-7; TRBD2 is a possible D gene (5 bases). This CDR3 comprises 14 residues. Per germline, CDR1 MDHEN and CDR2 SYDVKM. V was cut by 5 bases and J by 3 bases, with 14 bases left in between. The CDR3 DNA is TGTGCCAGCAGTGGACTTTTGCCTAACTACGAGCAGTACTTC. Residues: CASSGLLPNYEQYF.

V and J are TRBV18 and TRBJ2-7, with 7 positions matching TRBD1. V lost 3 bases and J lost 5; bases outside the gene matches: 10. The CDR3 loop spans 15 amino acids. Germline V gene sequence: CDR1 KGHSH, CDR2 LQKENI. The CDR3 is CASSPTGVAEDEQYF. CDR3 DNA sequence: TGTGCCAGCTCACCCACAGGGGTAGCCGAAGACGAGCAGTACTTC.

The chain carries TRBV5-6 and TRBJ1-3; 8 bases are a match to TRBD1. With V trimmed by 3 bases and J by 0 bases, 5 bases remained unmatched. CDR3 length: 16 amino acids. CDR1 is SGHDT, CDR2 YYEEEE, per germline. The CDR3 is CASSWGTGLSGNTIYF. The CDR3 DNA is TGTGCCAGCAGCTGGGGGACAGGACTCTCTGGAAACACCATATATTTT.

The chain is built from TRBV6-4 and TRBJ2-3, with TRBD2 identical over 10 bases. With V trimmed by 4 bases and J by 1 base, 2 bases remained unmatched. The CDR3 consists of 15 residues. From germline, CDR1 is MRHNA and CDR2 SNTAGT. CDR3 in DNA: TGTGCCAGCAGTGTCCTAGCGGGGGGCACAGATACGCAGTATTTT. Its protein is CASSVLAGGTDTQYF.

The genes are TRBV6-6 and TRBJ2-1; tentatively, D is TRBD2 (5 bases). The CDR3 spans 14 residues. Germline V lookup: CDR1 MNHNY, CDR2 SVGAGI (reference sequence). V was clipped by 2 bases and J by 10 bases, with 15 bases between them. In nucleotides, the CDR3 is TGTGCCAGCAGTTACAGGCCCGGGGTACGGGAGCAGTTCTTC. Translated, it gives CASSYRPGVREQFF.

As concerns this clone: The junction departs from germline at one end; a sequencing error may be responsible. This sequence joins TRBV7-3 and TRBJ1-1; D is possibly TRBD1 (5 bases). CDR3 length: 11 residues. The germline V gene encodes CDR1 SGHTA and CDR2 FQGTGA. The CDR3 DNA follows: TGTGCCAGCAGCTTAGGCAAGGGGCTTTCTTTT. It specifies CASSLGKGLSF. Based on the CDR3 plus reference TRBV7-3 and TRBJ1-1, the full variable domain is GAGVSQTPSNKVTEKGKYVELRCDPISGHTALYWYRQSLGQGPEFLIYFQGTGAADDSGLPNDRFFAVRPEGSVSTLKIQRTERGDSAVYLCASSLGKGLSFGQGTRLTVV.

The CDR3 loop is CATSDSGLGVTSGRPTDTQYF. The CDR3 DNA sequence: TGTGCCACCAGTGATTCGGGGCTCGGGGTTACTAGCGGGAGACCGACAGATACGCAGTATTTT. This sequence joins TRBV24-1 and TRBJ2-3; TRBD2 matches at 11 bases. Looked up from germline, CDR1 is KGHDR and CDR2 is SFDVKD. The CDR3 is 21 amino acids. V lost 2 bases and J lost 3; bases outside the gene matches: 18.

The chain carries TRBV11-3 and TRBJ1-6; weak D call: TRBD1 (6 bases). The germline CDR1 and CDR2 sequences are SGHNT and YENEEA. The CDR3 is 13 residues long. Trimming left V 4 bases short and J 8 bases short, with 9 bases between. This chain's CDR3 is CASSSDSYSPLHF. DNA for the CDR3: TGTGCCAGCAGCTCGGACAGCTATTCACCCCTCCACTTT.

The gene calls are TRBV5-1 and TRBJ2-1; 11 bases map to TRBD2. Germline V lookup: CDR1 SGHRS, CDR2 YFSETQ. CDR3 length: 14 residues. Losses at the gene ends were 5 bases for V and 8 bases for J; bases not matched to a gene: 6. DNA for the CDR3: TGCGCCAGCAGTACGGTAGCGGGGGGGCATGAGCAGTTCTTC. Its protein is CASSTVAGGHEQFF.

CDR3 in amino acids: CASSRTGEYAGELFF. For the CDR3, the DNA is TGCGCCAGCAGTCGGACAGGGGAATACGCCGGGGAGCTGTTTTTT. The chain recombines TRBV5-1 with TRBJ2-2, with 9 bases identical to TRBD1. CDR1 is SGHRS and CDR2 is YFSETQ in the germline V gene. This CDR3 is built from 15 residues. Trimming took 5 bases from V and 6 from J; bases not matched to a gene: 8.

The chain uses TRBV5-1 and TRBJ2-3; weak D call: TRBD2 (5 bases). This CDR3 has 14 amino acids. With 0 bases removed from V and 2 bases from J, the gap between germline ends came to 7 bases. CDR1 and CDR2 (germline): SGHRS, YFSETQ. The CDR3 DNA is TGCGCCAGCAGCTTGGGAGCGGTCACAGATACGCAGTATTTT. Translation gives CASSLGAVTDTQYF.

The gene calls are TRBV4-2 and TRBJ1-5, with 7 nucleotides matching TRBD1. The V and J ends lost 0 bases and 11 bases, in that order; junction bases with no gene match: 7. Germline V lookup: CDR1 LGHNA, CDR2 YNFKEQ. The CDR3 is 14 amino acids. The CDR3 DNA sequence: TGTGCCAGCAGCCAAGAATCATCCGGGACAGCCCAGCATTTT. Translated, it gives CASSQESSGTAQHF.

This clone was picked up one time. The CDR3 is CASSLLAGEGYEQYF. In nucleotides, the CDR3 is TGCGCCAGCAGCCTACTAGCGGGGGAAGGCTACGAGCAGTACTTC. The chain joins TRBV5-1 to TRBJ2-7, with 11 positions matching TRBD2. CDR1 is SGHRS and CDR2 is YFSETQ in the germline V gene. There are 15 residues in the CDR3. Trimming cost V 4 bases and J 3 bases; bases outside gene matches: 6.

This chain joins TRBV11-2 and TRBJ1-1; a weak D match, TRBD1 (5 bases). Between the trimmed V and J ends, which lost 4 bases and 0 bases, there was a span of 12 bases. Germline V lookup: CDR1 SGHAT, CDR2 FQNNGV. The CDR3 totals 15 residues. CDR3 sequence: CASSYSGKVNTEAFF. CDR3 bases: TGTGCCAGCAGCTACTCAGGGAAGGTGAACACTGAAGCTTTCTTT.

The V gene is TRBV27, the J gene TRBJ2-5, with D maybe TRBD2 (7 bases). V was shortened by 3 bases and J by 2 bases, with 16 bases between the two germline ends. CDR1 and CDR2 from the germline V gene are MNHEY and SMNVEV (reference sequence). The CDR3 is made up of 16 amino acids. CDR3 sequence reads: CASSLKGGSGQETQYF. The CDR3 DNA sequence: TGTGCCAGCAGTTTGAAGGGGGGTAGCGGGCAAGAGACCCAGTACTTC.

The chain employs TRBV29-1 and TRBJ1-1; D call uncertain. The CDR3 consists of 13 residues. Germline CDR1 reads SQVTM; CDR2 reads ANQGSEA. The ends were cut back, 5 bases at V and 3 bases at J, with 13 bases in the middle. The CDR3 DNA reads TGCAGCGTTAAGGGAGGAGTGGACACTGAAGCTTTCTTT. Translation gives CSVKGGVDTEAFF.

This sequence joins TRBV5-1 and TRBJ1-1, with 7 bases aligning to TRBD1. V lost 3 bases, J lost 2 bases, and 4 bases stayed unmatched. The CDR3 extends over 14 amino acids. Germline V gene sequence: CDR1 SGHRS, CDR2 YFSETQ. The CDR3 here is CASSSGQINTEAFF. DNA of the CDR3: TGCGCCAGCAGCTCGGGACAGATAAACACTGAAGCTTTCTTT.

The chain links TRBV19 to TRBJ2-7; D might be TRBD1 (5 bases). Per the germline V gene, CDR1 is LNHDA and CDR2 is SQIVND (reference sequence). The CDR3 totals 13 residues. The ends were cut back, 2 bases at V and 6 bases at J, with 11 bases in the middle. In DNA form, the CDR3 reads TGTGCCAGTAGTATAAGTCGACAGAGCGAGCAGTACTTC. Its translation: CASSISRQSEQYF.

The chain is built from TRBV11-1 and TRBJ2-5; D possibly corresponds to TRBD2 (7 bases). The CDR3 totals 14 residues. Germline V gives CDR1 SGHAT, CDR2 FQDESV (reference sequence). Trimming cost V 8 bases and J 1 base, with 14 bases left between them. Here the CDR3 DNA reads TGTGCCAGCGGCGTGGGGGGGGCCCAAGAGACCCAGTACTTC. Translating it yields CASGVGGAQETQYF.

V gene TRBV7-3 combines with J gene TRBJ2-1, with TRBD2 identical over 12 bases. The CDR3 has 15 amino acids. V lost 3 bases, J lost 9 bases, and 6 bases stayed unmatched. Germline lookup yields CDR1 SGHTA and CDR2 FQGTGA. CDR3 loop: CASSLLAGGHSEQFF. The CDR3 DNA reads as TGTGCCAGCAGCTTGCTAGCGGGAGGGCATTCTGAGCAGTTCTTC.

This clone was observed a few times. The rearrangement links TRBV25-1 to TRBJ1-2; D perhaps matches TRBD1 (5 bases). The germline CDR1 and CDR2 sequences are MGHDK and SYGVNS. Trimming pared 5 bases from V and 8 bases from J, leaving 15 bases between. The CDR3 runs 13 residues. CDR3 residues: CASSFGGRDGYTF. The CDR3 bases are TGTGCCAGCAGTTTCGGGGGTCGCGACGGCTACACCTTC.

This chain links TRBV5-4 with TRBJ2-3; 9 positions agree with TRBD2. Germline CDR1 reads SGHNT; CDR2 reads YYREEE (reference sequence). J was trimmed by 5 bases and V by 3 bases; bases with no gene match: 10. The CDR3 has 16 residues. The CDR3 sequence is CASSSPTSGGGDTQYF. CDR3 in DNA: TGTGCCAGCAGCTCGCCGACTAGCGGAGGTGGAGATACGCAGTATTTT.

The chain carries TRBV2 and TRBJ1-2; TRBD1 might be the D (5 bases). CDR1 and CDR2 (germline): SNHLY, FYNNEI. The CDR3 is 13 amino acids. Trimming removed 7 bases at V and 0 bases at J, with 9 bases between. In DNA form, the CDR3 reads TGTGCCAGCACCAGGGCATCTAACTATGGCTACACCTTC. Residues: CASTRASNYGYTF.

This chain uses TRBV19 with TRBJ2-3; possibly TRBD2 for D (6 bases). There are 16 residues in the CDR3. With 8 bases removed from V and 1 base from J, the gap between germline ends came to 19 bases. Germline loops: CDR1 LNHDA, CDR2 SQIVND (reference sequence). CDR3: CASGPSWGVGTDTQYF. The DNA of the CDR3 is TGTGCCAGTGGGCCCTCGTGGGGGGTGGGCACAGATACGCAGTATTTT.

This clone has more than one count but fewer than ten. The genes are TRBV6-5 and TRBJ1-1, with 7 bases matching TRBD1. The CDR3 spans 12 residues. V was pared by 6 bases and J by 3 bases, with 1 base of the junction left unmatched. Germline V gene data show CDR1 as MNHEY and CDR2 as SVGAGI. The DNA of the CDR3 is TGTGCCAGCAGGAGGGGGCACACTGAAGCTTTCTTT. It is translated as CASRRGHTEAFF.

The V gene is TRBV6-5, the J gene TRBJ1-1; D possibly corresponds to TRBD1 (6 bases). This CDR3 has 13 amino acids. The V end lost 5 bases, the J end lost 6 bases, and 13 bases lay between the germline ends. Germline V gene sequence: CDR1 MNHEY, CDR2 SVGAGI. Written as DNA, the CDR3 is TGTGCCAGCAGTATAACAGGGAGGGCTGAAGCTTTCTTT. Its translation: CASSITGRAEAFF.